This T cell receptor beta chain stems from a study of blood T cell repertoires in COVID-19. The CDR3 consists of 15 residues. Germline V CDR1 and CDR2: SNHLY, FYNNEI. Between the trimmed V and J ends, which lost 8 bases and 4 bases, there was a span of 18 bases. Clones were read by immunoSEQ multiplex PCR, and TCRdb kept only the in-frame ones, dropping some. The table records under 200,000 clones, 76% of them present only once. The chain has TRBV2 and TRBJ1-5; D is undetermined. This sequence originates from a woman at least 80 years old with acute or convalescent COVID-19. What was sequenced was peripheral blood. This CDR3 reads CASRPLVGGNQPQHF. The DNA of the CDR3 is TGTGCCAGCCGGCCTCTGGTCGGAGGGAATCAGCCCCAGCATTTT.